These 24 T cell receptor beta chains came from one sample sequenced in a study of T cell repertoires in cytomegalovirus infection (dated by TCRdb to the late 2010s). These receptors lack a known antigen. Sample treatment or condition, as interpreted from the label and publication: in vitro stimulation with specific CMV peptide epitopes to enrich CMV-specific T cells. The reads were generated on an Illumina HiSeq 1500. In TCRdb, the public reads were trimmed at Q25 with fastp and aligned with MiXCR, with productive beta chains retained. Every CDR3 protein is listed once, alongside the most common genes and DNA of its rows. The sample table contains 680,000 or so distinct CDR3 sequences; only one count was recorded for approximately 33% of them. The ten largest account for 18% of the sample. The sample in question was cultured PBMCs, obtained from culture after CMV antigen stimulation. These TCRs come from a human donor in good health (CMV status not recorded). Some clones in this sample may be carry-over from other donors' samples.

The chain has TRBV15 and TRBJ2-3, with D possibly TRBD2 on 7 matching bases. The CDR3 covers 15 residues. Germline values: CDR1 LNHNV, CDR2 YYDKDF (reference sequence). V lost 0 bases and J lost 6, with 13 bases in between. The CDR3 loop is CATSRERGAWDTQYF. CDR3 nucleotide sequence: TGTGCCACCAGCAGAGAACGGGGGGCCTGGGATACGCAGTATTTT.

The V and J genes are TRBV2 and TRBJ2-2; a possible D gene is TRBD2 (7 bases). V was shortened by 2 bases and J by 1 base, with 11 bases between the two germline ends. Germline V lookup: CDR1 SNHLY, CDR2 FYNNEI. The CDR3 runs to 16 residues. CDR3 sequence reads: CASSESGTLNTGELFF. In DNA, the CDR3 is TGTGCCAGCAGTGAAAGCGGGACATTGAACACCGGGGAGCTGTTTTTT.

The V call is TRBV7-9, the J call TRBJ2-5; D tentatively reads TRBD1 or TRBD2 (5 bases each). Trimming removed 5 bases at V and 5 bases at J, with 12 bases between. The CDR3 runs 13 residues. Per the germline V gene, CDR1 is SEHNR and CDR2 is FQNEAQ (reference sequence). This CDR3 is CASSRRGVETQYF. The CDR3 DNA reads TGTGCCAGCAGCCGTCGAGGGGTGGAGACCCAGTACTTC.

This clonotype came up many times. CDR3 in DNA: TGTGCCAGCAGCTCTGGACTAGTGACAGATACGCAGTATTTT. Encoded protein: CASSSGLVTDTQYF. The J gene is TRBJ2-3, the V gene TRBV7-2, with TRBD2 identical over 7 bases. V lost 4 bases, J lost 3 bases, and 4 bases stayed unmatched. The CDR3 is made up of 14 amino acids. CDR1 is SGHTA, CDR2 FQGNSA, per germline.

The chain joins TRBV7-2 to TRBJ2-7; the match to TRBD2 covers 8 bases. The V gene's germline CDR1 is SGHTA and CDR2 FQGNSA. V gave up 6 bases and J gave up 0 bases; unmatched junction bases: 7. There are 15 residues in the CDR3. The CDR3 DNA sequence: TGTGCCAGCAGTCCGGGAGGGGCAAGCTCCTACGAGCAGTACTTC. It codes for CASSPGGASSYEQYF.

This chain joins TRBV11-2 and TRBJ2-1; TRBD2 aligns across 9 bases. With 5 bases clipped from V and 10 bases from J, the junction kept 18 bases outside the gene matches. The CDR3 runs 17 residues. Per germline, CDR1 SGHAT and CDR2 FQNNGV. CDR3 DNA: TGTGCCAGCAGCGGCATTGGTTGGGGACTAGCAGTCCCGGAGCAGTTCTTC. This gives the protein CASSGIGWGLAVPEQFF.

Ten or more counts support this clonotype. The chain joins TRBV7-2 to TRBJ1-1; D remains ambiguous. The germline V gene encodes CDR1 SGHTA and CDR2 FQGNSA. CDR3 length: 15 residues. The V gene lost 4 bases and the J gene lost 1 base, with 13 bases spanning the gap. DNA of the CDR3: TGTGCCAGCAGCTCCCCCCCCCCCGGGAACACTGAAGCTTTCTTT. Amino acid sequence: CASSSPPPGNTEAFF.

This clonotype was picked up a small number of times. CDR3 sequence reads: CASSMGQLNQPQHF. DNA for the CDR3: TGTGCCAGCAGTATGGGACAGCTTAATCAGCCCCAGCATTTT. The rearrangement links TRBV28 to TRBJ1-5; 7 bases match TRBD1. In germline, CDR1 is MDHEN, CDR2 SYDVKM. V trimming: 5 bases; J trimming: 4 bases; junction bases outside the gene matches: 5. The CDR3 sequence is 14 residues long.

The V call is TRBV5-5, the J call TRBJ1-1; D possibly corresponds to TRBD1 (5 bases). The CDR3 contains 14 residues. CDR1 and CDR2 from the germline V gene are SGHKS and YYEKEE (reference sequence). The germline V and J ends were trimmed by 2 bases and 11 bases, with 19 bases remaining between them. The CDR3 loop is CASSLFMSDSDAFF. The CDR3 DNA sequence: TGTGCCAGCAGCTTATTCATGTCCGACAGCGATGCTTTCTTT.

The chain carries TRBV29-1 and TRBJ1-6, with D tentatively TRBD1 (6 bases). The germline V gene encodes CDR1 SQVTM and CDR2 ANQGSEA. Trimming pared 4 bases from V and 9 bases from J, leaving 13 bases between. This CDR3 contains 13 residues. CDR3 amino acids: CSVATGFRSPLHF. Here the CDR3 DNA reads TGCAGCGTTGCTACAGGGTTTCGTTCACCCCTCCACTTT.

In this sample, this clonotype turned up a few times. The chain links TRBV19 to TRBJ1-5; no clear D gene. In germline, CDR1 is LNHDA, CDR2 SQIVND (reference sequence). The CDR3 length is 13 residues. V gave up 0 bases and J gave up 7 bases, with 7 bases separating them. The CDR3 region has the DNA TGTGCCAGTAGTATAGACCGTAGGCAGCCCCAGCATTTT. Translation gives CASSIDRRQPQHF.

This clonotype came up many times. The chain carries TRBV6-6 and TRBJ2-5, with D unclear. Trimming took 2 bases from V and 4 from J, leaving 11 bases between them. CDR1 and CDR2 (germline): MNHNY, SVGAGI (reference sequence). This CDR3 has 14 residues. CDR3 nucleotide sequence: TGTGCCAGCAGTTACGGGGTAAAAGTAGAGACCCAGTACTTC. Encoded protein: CASSYGVKVETQYF.

The chain carries TRBV7-9 and TRBJ2-5; tentatively, D is TRBD2 (6 bases). V was shortened by 5 bases and J by 0 bases, with 10 bases between the two germline ends. This CDR3 region has 14 residues. From germline, CDR1 is SEHNR and CDR2 FQNEAQ (reference sequence). The CDR3 DNA reads TGTGCCAGCAGCCCGGGGGAGTACCAAGAGACCCAGTACTTC. Translation: CASSPGEYQETQYF.

V is TRBV9 and J is TRBJ1-2, with D possibly TRBD1 on 5 matching bases. The CDR3 is 13 amino acids. The germline V gene encodes CDR1 SGDLS and CDR2 YYNGEE. Trimming pared 0 bases from V and 8 bases from J, leaving 11 bases between. The CDR3 here is CASSVEGQGGYTF. In DNA, the CDR3 is TGTGCCAGCAGCGTAGAGGGGCAAGGAGGCTACACCTTC.

This clonotype was observed a few times. V is TRBV4-1 and J is TRBJ2-5; perhaps D is TRBD1 or TRBD2 (5 bases each). In germline, CDR1 is MGHRA, CDR2 YSYEKL. The CDR3 totals 15 residues. V lost 0 bases and J 5 bases, leaving 13 bases between the germline ends. The CDR3 loop reads CASSQERGAGETQYF. The CDR3 DNA sequence: TGCGCCAGCAGCCAAGAAAGAGGGGCCGGCGAGACCCAGTACTTC.

The J gene is TRBJ2-7, the V gene TRBV7-9; no clear D. The CDR3 sequence is 13 residues long. Germline V gene lookup returns CDR1 SEHNR and CDR2 FQNEAQ (reference sequence). Trimming removed 1 base from V and 5 bases from J, with 9 bases in between. Here the CDR3 reads CASSLGPLNEQYF. CDR3 nucleotide sequence: TGTGCCAGCAGCTTAGGTCCCTTGAACGAGCAGTACTTC.

This clonotype was counted between two and nine times. This chain joins TRBV20-1 and TRBJ1-5, with D perhaps TRBD1 (5 bases). With 0 bases removed from V and 0 bases from J, the gap between germline ends came to 18 bases. CDR3 length: 18 amino acids. The germline V gene has CDR1 DFQATT and CDR2 SNEGSKA (reference sequence). CDR3: CSARDYKGTPPSNQPQHF. The CDR3 DNA reads TGCAGTGCTAGAGATTATAAGGGGACTCCCCCTAGCAATCAGCCCCAGCATTTT.

This clonotype was picked up a small number of times. This chain links TRBV10-2 with TRBJ1-1; D ambiguous. CDR3 length: 15 residues. Germline CDR1 is WSHSY and CDR2 is SAAADI. Trimming stripped 6 bases from V and 3 bases from J, with 17 bases between. CDR3 protein: CASSLGGPRDTEAFF. The DNA for the CDR3 is TGCGCCAGCAGCCTCGGTGGACCCCGGGACACTGAAGCTTTCTTT.

The chain uses TRBV6-6 and TRBJ1-1; D might be TRBD1 (5 bases). The CDR3 runs to 14 residues. Trimming took off 6 bases at V and 13 bases at J, with 24 bases between the two ends. Germline CDR1 and CDR2: MNHNY and SVGAGI (reference sequence). The DNA for the CDR3 is TGTGCCAGCAGCTACGCTGTAGGGGCCCCAAAAGATTTCTTT. This encodes CASSYAVGAPKDFF.

The gene calls are TRBV20-1 and TRBJ2-7; TRBD2 agrees at 12 bases. V shed 5 bases, J shed 5 bases, and the junction held 4 bases outside the gene matches. The CDR3 contains 13 residues. Germline V CDR1 and CDR2: DFQATT, SNEGSKA (reference sequence). CDR3 DNA: TGCAGTGCTCCGGCTAGCGGGAGGGACGAGCAGTACTTC. Translation gives CSAPASGRDEQYF.

This chain connects TRBV4-3 to TRBJ2-3; 10 positions agree with TRBD2. The V segment lost 0 bases and the J segment 3 bases; nucleotides outside the gene matches: 12. From germline, CDR1 is LGHNA and CDR2 YSLEER. The CDR3 length is 19 residues. CDR3 sequence (DNA): TGCGCCAGCAGCCAAGACTACCTCAGGCCTAGCGGGAGAACAGATACGCAGTATTTT. Protein sequence: CASSQDYLRPSGRTDTQYF.

This clonotype has only one observation. The chain joins TRBV6-2 or TRBV6-3 to TRBJ2-7; 7 bases line up with TRBD2. After removal of 8 bases from V and 0 bases from J, the junction contained 4 bases not matched to a gene. The germline CDR1 and CDR2 sequences are MNHEY and SVGEGT. This CDR3 has 13 residues. DNA of the CDR3: TGTGCCAGCGCCGGGGAGGGCTCCTACGAGCAGTACTTC. Translated, it gives CASAGEGSYEQYF.

The genes are TRBV7-9 and TRBJ1-1; 10 bases map to TRBD1. The CDR3 loop spans 14 amino acids. After removal of 3 bases from V and 8 bases from J, the junction contained 6 bases not matched to a gene. CDR1 and CDR2 (germline): SEHNR, FQNEAQ (reference sequence). The CDR3 loop is CASSFEPGQGEAFF. CDR3 nucleotide sequence: TGTGCCAGCAGCTTTGAGCCGGGACAGGGGGAAGCTTTCTTT.

This clonotype has only a few counts. The chain uses TRBV20-1 and TRBJ2-5, with 8 nucleotides matching TRBD2. The CDR3 runs 14 residues. Germline V gene data show CDR1 as DFQATT and CDR2 as SNEGSKA (reference sequence). The J segment lost 13 bases and the V segment lost 3 bases, leaving 16 bases of the junction unmatched. CDR3 loop: CSARSLAGGQGSYF. The DNA for the CDR3 is TGCAGTGCTAGGAGTCTGGCGGGAGGCCAGGGATCGTACTTC.